The present entry profiles one T cell receptor beta chain with its context. What it recognizes is unknown. TCRdb called the reads again in MiXCR, with one record for every CDR3 protein. The data contain 150,000 or so distinct CDR3 sequences, roughly 21% of them singletons. This record comes from a study of T cell repertoires in cytomegalovirus infection. The V end was cut by 3 bases, the J end by 4 bases, with 18 bases between. The CDR3 consists of 16 residues. Germline CDR1 and CDR2: LNHDA and SQIVND (reference sequence). Study-level results: Public TCR beta family frequency separated CMV-and-HLA carriers, including in an independent cohort.

V and J are TRBV19 and TRBJ1-2; TRBD1 is a possible D gene (5 bases). This TCR was sampled from a human donor in good health (CMV status not recorded). Some clones in this sample may be carry-over from other donors' samples. The material sequenced was CD8+ T cells from cultured PBMCs, taken from culture after CMV antigen stimulation. The CDR3 DNA reads TGTGCCAGTAGTATCTCCCGGGACGATATTAGCTATGGCTACACCTTC. Its translation is CASSISRDDISYGYTF.